This is a list of T cell receptor beta chains from one sample in a study of cytomegalovirus exposure and HLA in healthy donors. Sequencing was performed with immunoSEQ multiplex PCR; in TCRdb, only in-frame clones are kept and a portion is missing. This sample has around 250,000 clones, with around 91% found just once. The sequenced sample was PBMCs. These receptors were obtained from a woman younger than 45 in good health and CMV-seronegative. Both conserved end residues are part of each CDR3. A D gene is named only where the DNA matches it firmly. Only part of the rows carry a size: once, few, many, or a class if the clone is expanded.

abundance	d_gene	v_gene	j_gene	CDR3aa	CDR3nt
.	.	TRBV28	TRBJ2-2	CASIPRGGSSGELFF	TGTGCCAGCATTCCTCGTGGCGGGTCATCCGGGGAGCTGTTTTTT
once	.	TRBV4-3	TRBJ2-3	CASSQMLLATQYF	TGCGCCAGCAGCCAAATGTTACTAGCCACGCAGTATTTT
.	.	TRBV11-3	TRBJ2-7	CASSLGQAGGEQYF	TGTGCCAGCAGCTTAGGTCAAGCTGGGGGCGAGCAGTACTTC
.	TRBD1	TRBV9	TRBJ2-1	CASSPMDRGWVEQFF	TGTGCCAGCAGCCCCATGGACAGGGGATGGGTTGAGCAGTTCTTC
.	.	TRBV5-8	TRBJ1-1	CASSKTGNTEAFF	TGTGCCAGCAGCAAAACAGGGAACACTGAAGCTTTCTTT
.	TRBD1	TRBV28	TRBJ1-4	CASSSRQGLRTNEKLFF	TGTGCCAGCAGTTCTCGACAGGGGTTGCGGACTAATGAAAAACTGTTTTTT
.	TRBD2	TRBV4-2	TRBJ2-1	CASSQDWAAGDNEQFF	TGTGCCAGCAGCCAAGATTGGGCAGCGGGGGACAATGAGCAGTTCTTC
.	TRBD2	TRBV5-4	TRBJ2-1	CASSLGLADLYNEQFF	TGTGCCAGCAGCTTGGGACTAGCGGATCTATACAATGAGCAGTTCTTC
once	.	TRBV7-8	TRBJ2-7	CASSLRLDSYEQYF	TGTGCCAGCAGCTTAAGACTAGACTCCTACGAGCAGTACTTC
.	.	TRBV7-2	TRBJ2-7	CASSLERVGSYEQYF	TGTGCCAGCAGCTTAGAGCGGGTTGGATCCTACGAGCAGTACTTC
.	.	TRBV6-1	TRBJ2-5	CASARTYQETQYF	TGTGCCAGCGCCAGGACGTACCAAGAGACCCAGTACTTC
.	TRBD2	TRBV7-2	TRBJ2-2	CASSLGRAGDRTGELFF	TGTGCCAGCAGCTTAGGTAGGGCGGGAGACCGGACCGGGGAGCTGTTTTTT
.	TRBD1	TRBV15	TRBJ1-5	CATSRETGGAGQPQHF	TGTGCCACCAGCAGAGAGACAGGGGGCGCCGGCCAGCCCCAGCATTTT
.	TRBD1	TRBV13	TRBJ2-6	CASSSGTASGANVLTF	TGTGCCAGCAGCTCGGGGACAGCCTCTGGGGCCAACGTCCTGACTTTC
.	.	TRBV9	TRBJ1-1	CASSVVSRGGNTEAFF	TGTGCCAGCAGCGTAGTTAGCAGGGGCGGGAACACTGAAGCTTTCTTT
.	.	TRBV11-3	TRBJ2-7	CASSLSRVGSSYEQYF	TGTGCCAGCAGCTTAAGCAGGGTGGGTAGCTCCTACGAGCAGTACTTC
.	TRBD1	TRBV18	TRBJ1-5	CASSPQGAPYSNQPQHF	TGTGCCAGCTCACCACAGGGGGCACCCTATAGCAATCAGCCCCAGCATTTT
.	TRBD2	TRBV6-4	TRBJ2-1	CASSDTPGLAVHNEQFF	TGTGCCAGCAGTGACACCCCGGGACTAGCGGTCCACAATGAGCAGTTCTTC
.	.	TRBV27	TRBJ2-1	CASSLSITNEQFF	TGTGCCAGCAGTTTATCGATAACCAATGAGCAGTTCTTC
.	.	TRBV7-9	TRBJ2-4	CASSSMDGTPMGIQYF	TGTGCCAGCAGCTCAATGGATGGCACACCGATGGGCATTCAGTACTTC
.	TRBD1	TRBV7-2	TRBJ1-5	CASSPTPGQGNQPQHF	TGTGCCAGCAGCCCTACCCCGGGACAGGGAAATCAGCCCCAGCATTTT
.	.	TRBV2	TRBJ2-3	CASVDWGPQADTQYF	TGTGCCAGCGTCGACTGGGGGCCCCAGGCAGATACGCAGTATTTT
.	.	TRBV9	TRBJ2-7	CASSGGPQDFSYEQYF	TGTGCCAGCAGCGGAGGGCCCCAGGACTTTTCCTACGAGCAGTACTTC
.	.	TRBV4-2	TRBJ1-2	CASSQDRESYTF	TGTGCCAGCAGCCAAGATAGGGAGAGCTACACCTTC
.	.	TRBV15	TRBJ2-7	CATSRDQGKSYEQYF	TGTGCCACCAGCAGAGACCAGGGGAAGTCCTACGAGCAGTACTTC
once	TRBD1	TRBV5-1	TRBJ2-7	CASSLAGTEIYEQYF	TGCGCCAGCAGCTTGGCCGGGACAGAGATATACGAGCAGTACTTC